This T cell receptor (beta chain) was identified during a study of T-cell reconstitution after alpha-beta-depleted transplantation in children. The CDR3 spans 14 residues. CDR1 and CDR2 (germline): DFQATT, SNEGSKA (reference sequence). With respect to this clonotype: Its antigen remains unknown.

Construction of the TCRbeta library involved unique molecular identifiers. In TCRdb, the PCR reads were re-called with MiXCR into one record per CDR3 protein. This table has 300,000 or so distinct CDR3 sequences, approximately 23% appearing once. Study outcomes and limitations: Most T-cell counts and diversity one year after the transplant came from T cells that were newly produced. Day-60 TCRbeta diversity that was high in some patients was derived from surviving recipient T cells and thymic progenitors.

Sequencing used PBMCs, mostly from graft donor cells, obtained 180 days after TCRalphabeta/CD19-depleted stem cell transplant. The sequence was collected from a male patient younger than 18 who had a stem cell transplant for acute lymphoblastic leukemia, so the T cells may come from the graft donor. The V and J genes are TRBV20-1 and TRBJ2-1, with 10 bases that match TRBD2. The CDR3 loop is CSSLGPGLALEQFF. In DNA form, the CDR3 reads TGCAGCTCCTTAGGTCCGGGACTAGCGCTTGAGCAGTTCTTC.